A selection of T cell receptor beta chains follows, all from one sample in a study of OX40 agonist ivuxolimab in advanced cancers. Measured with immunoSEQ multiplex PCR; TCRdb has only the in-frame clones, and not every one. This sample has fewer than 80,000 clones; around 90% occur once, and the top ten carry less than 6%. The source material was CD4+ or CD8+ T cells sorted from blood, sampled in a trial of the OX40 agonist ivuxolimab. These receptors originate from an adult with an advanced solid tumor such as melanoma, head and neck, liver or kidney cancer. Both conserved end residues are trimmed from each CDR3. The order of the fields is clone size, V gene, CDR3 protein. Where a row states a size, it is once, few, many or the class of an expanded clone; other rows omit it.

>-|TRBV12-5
ASGTTGRPSNEQF
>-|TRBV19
ASSIASGDEQF
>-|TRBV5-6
ASSPPRTLNTEAF
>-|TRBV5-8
ASSLAWEAHQPQH
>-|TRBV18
ASSPSAGENEQF
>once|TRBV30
AWNRGQGADTQY
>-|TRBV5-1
ASSLADRGGLARKNNEQF
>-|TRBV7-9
ASSPRGAGSNQPQH
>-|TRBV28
ASSRTGANEKLF
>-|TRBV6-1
ASSPSAGQGNIQY
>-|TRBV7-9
ASSFAWTESYSGNTIY
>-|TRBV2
ASRAGTGERDEQY
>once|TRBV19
ASRPGQGSYEQY
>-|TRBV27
ASSPYTSGSTDTQY
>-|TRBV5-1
ASSLSGQSTDTQY
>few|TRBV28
ASSFSRNQPQH
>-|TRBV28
ASSRSRQGQETQY
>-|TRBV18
ASSPDSSNQPQH
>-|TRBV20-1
SAPLWDEQY
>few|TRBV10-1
ASQYDGELF
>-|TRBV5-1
ASRSGRAGGTDTQY
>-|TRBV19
ASSFRGGQETQY
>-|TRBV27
ASSFGAGGKTQY
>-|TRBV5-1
ASSLGGPDTQY
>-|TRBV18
ASSPKQGINYT
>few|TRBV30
AWSLGGWEAYEQY
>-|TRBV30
AWKGQGAAGYT
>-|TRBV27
ASRGASPQH
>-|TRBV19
ASSQGWLEQY
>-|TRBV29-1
SVTPKDTQY
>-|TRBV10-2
ASSESSRDRGSNTIY
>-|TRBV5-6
ASSLLSDLATDTQY
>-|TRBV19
ASSIGWTSGIRGSEQF
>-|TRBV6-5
ASSQLTGAVEQY
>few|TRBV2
ASSPFAGGYGYT
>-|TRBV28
ASNEREGRGETQY
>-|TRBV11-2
ASSSGSSGTRDTQY
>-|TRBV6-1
ASSLWGTQTGEQF
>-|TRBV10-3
AAAGTDYGNTIY
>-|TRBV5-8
ASRQNQQGVASYGYT
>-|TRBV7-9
ASSPQEGSYEQY
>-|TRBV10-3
AISERGPDQPQH
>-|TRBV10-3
AIRGAGGYNEQF
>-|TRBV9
ASSSLGTGSYEQY
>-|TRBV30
AWGDPGGANTGELF
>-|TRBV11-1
ASSLGTSGTLSYNEQF
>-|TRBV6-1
ASSDSYEQY
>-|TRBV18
ASSPLGQNGRQPQH
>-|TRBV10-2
ASNSGPSYNEQF
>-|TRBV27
ASSRFRDSPYEQY
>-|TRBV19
ASSTPSAAYNEQF
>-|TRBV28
AKDSLYEQY
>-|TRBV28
ASSPAPGHGEKLF
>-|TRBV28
ASSLSGSSNQPQH
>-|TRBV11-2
ASSQTGPKNIQY